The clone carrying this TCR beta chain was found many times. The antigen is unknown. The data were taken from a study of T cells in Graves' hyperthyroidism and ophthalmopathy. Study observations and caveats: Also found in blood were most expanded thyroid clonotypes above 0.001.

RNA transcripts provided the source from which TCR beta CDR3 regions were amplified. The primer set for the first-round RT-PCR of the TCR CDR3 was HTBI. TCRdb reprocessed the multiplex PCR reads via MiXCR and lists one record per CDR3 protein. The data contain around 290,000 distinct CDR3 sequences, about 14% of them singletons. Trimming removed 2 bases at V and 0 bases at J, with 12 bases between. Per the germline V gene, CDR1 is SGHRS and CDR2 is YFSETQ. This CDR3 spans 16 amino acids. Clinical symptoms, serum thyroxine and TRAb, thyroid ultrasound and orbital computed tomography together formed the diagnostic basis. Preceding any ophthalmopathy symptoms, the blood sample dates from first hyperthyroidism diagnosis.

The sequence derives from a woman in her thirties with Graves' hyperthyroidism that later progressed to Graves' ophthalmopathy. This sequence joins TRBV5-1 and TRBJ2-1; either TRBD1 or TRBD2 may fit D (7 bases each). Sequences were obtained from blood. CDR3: CASSFQRDSSYNEQFF. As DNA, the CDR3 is TGCGCCAGCAGCTTCCAGCGGGACAGCTCCTACAATGAGCAGTTCTTC.